Listed below are T cell receptor beta chains from one sample, sequenced in a study of a mutant IDH1 vaccine in newly diagnosed glioma. Antigens for these TCRs are unknown. Produced via immunoSEQ multiplex PCR; TCRdb's table is partial and in-frame only. This sample carries about 25,000 clones, 65% to 80% of them seen once, and the ten largest clones take roughly a tenth. The sample was PBMCs, taken from a glioma patient whose treatment included an IDH1 peptide vaccine. Every receptor here comes from a man in his forties with glioma. Each CDR3 is given with its conserved first and last residue. Fields, in order: clone size, J gene, D gene, V gene, CDR3 DNA, CDR3 protein. The D gene is left open where the match is weak. Rows may omit the clone size; those that give it use once, few, many or a size class.

NA	TRBJ1-4	NA	TRBV27	TGTGCCAGCGGGCGATCCTCTTCGAATGAAAAACTGTTTTTT	CASGRSSSNEKLFF
NA	TRBJ2-1	NA	TRBV7-8	TGTGCCAGCAGCTTGCCAAATATTGGGGAGCAGTTCTTC	CASSLPNIGEQFF
NA	TRBJ2-3	NA	TRBV7-2	TGTGCCAGCAGCTTAGTCGGGGATCCTAGCACAGATACGCAGTATTTT	CASSLVGDPSTDTQYF
NA	TRBJ1-2	TRBD1	TRBV5-1	TGCGCCAGCAGCTTGGGGGACAGGGGATATGGCTACACCTTC	CASSLGDRGYGYTF
NA	TRBJ1-6	NA	TRBV7-9	TGTGCCAGCAGCTTAAGGGGGTCCCCTCGGGGTTCACCCCTCCACTTT	CASSLRGSPRGSPLHF
NA	TRBJ2-1	TRBD2	TRBV5-1	TGCGCCAGCAGCTTGGCTCTAGCGGGGCCATACAATGAGCAGTTCTTC	CASSLALAGPYNEQFF
few	TRBJ1-2	NA	TRBV28	TGTGCCAGCAGTCCCCCGGGAGCCAACCTAGTCGTCTATGGCTACACCTTC	CASSPPGANLVVYGYTF
NA	TRBJ1-1	NA	TRBV6-5	TGTGCCAGCGGCCTTTATGACACTGAAGCTTTCTTT	CASGLYDTEAFF
few	TRBJ1-1	NA	TRBV9	TGTGCCAGCAGCGAAGTAGAGGGTCGGAGTGAGGCTTTCTTT	CASSEVEGRSEAFF
NA	TRBJ2-1	TRBD2	TRBV7-6	TGTGCCAGCAGCTATCCCGTGGGAGGGGAGCAGTTCTTC	CASSYPVGGEQFF
NA	TRBJ2-1	TRBD2	TRBV10-3	TGTGCCATCAGTGTCGGTAGCGGGGGGTACAATGAGCAGTTCTTC	CAISVGSGGYNEQFF
NA	TRBJ1-5	NA	TRBV19	TGTGCCAGTGAAAACATTAGGTCGGGTACAAGGGGTGATAGCAATCAGCCCCAGCATTTT	CASENIRSGTRGDSNQPQHF
NA	TRBJ2-3	TRBD2	TRBV29-1	TGCAGCGGGACTAGCGGCACAGATACGCAGTATTTT	CSGTSGTDTQYF
once	TRBJ2-2	NA	TRBV10-1	TGCGCCAGCAGTGAGGGACACACCTTAGTGAACACCGGGGAGCTGTTTTTT	CASSEGHTLVNTGELFF
NA	TRBJ2-1	TRBD2	TRBV18	TGTGCCAGCTCACCACCGATGGGCAGCGGGAGGCCCGAACGCAATGAGCAGTTCTTC	CASSPPMGSGRPERNEQFF
NA	TRBJ2-7	NA	TRBV6-1	TGTGCCAGCAGTGAAACGGAGGCAGGGTACGAGCAGTACTTC	CASSETEAGYEQYF
NA	TRBJ1-4	NA	TRBV7-2	TGTGCCAGCAGCTTATCAAGGGGGGAAAAACTGTTTTTT	CASSLSRGEKLFF
once	TRBJ2-1	TRBD2	TRBV25-1	TGTGCCAGCAGTGATCTGGGGGGGGACCACAATGAGCAGTTCTTC	CASSDLGGDHNEQFF
NA	TRBJ1-2	NA	TRBV7-2	TGTGCCAGCAGCCAAACAGGGCCCTATGGCTACACCTTC	CASSQTGPYGYTF
NA	TRBJ2-2	NA	TRBV7-9	TGTGCCAGCAGCCGCACGTCCAGGAACACCGGGGAGCTGTTTTTT	CASSRTSRNTGELFF
few	TRBJ2-5	TRBD1	TRBV7-9	TGTGCCAGCAGCCCCCAAGGGACAGCTCAAGAGACCCAGTACTTC	CASSPQGTAQETQYF
NA	TRBJ2-1	TRBD2	TRBV29-1	TGCAGCGTTGAGTTAGGGACTAGCGGATACAATGAGCAGTTCTTC	CSVELGTSGYNEQFF
NA	TRBJ1-2	NA	TRBV7-9	TGTGCCAGCAGCTTATCCCCGGGGGCGGGGACTAACTATGGCTACACCTTC	CASSLSPGAGTNYGYTF
NA	TRBJ1-6	NA	TRBV6-1	TGTGCCACCTGCTTCCGTGGAGGTCTTAATTCACCCCTCCACTTT	CATCFRGGLNSPLHF
NA	TRBJ2-2	TRBD1	TRBV7-2	TGTGCCAGCAGCTTTGGGGACAGGGGGCATAACACCGGGGAGCTGTTTTTT	CASSFGDRGHNTGELFF
NA	TRBJ1-5	NA	TRBV19	TGTGCCAGTAGTACCACGGCCGAGGTCCGGGGTCAGCCCCAGCATTTT	CASSTTAEVRGQPQHF
NA	TRBJ2-2	TRBD2	TRBV19	TGTGCCAGTAGGACGACTAGCGGTCCTGCGACCGGGGAGCTGTTTTTT	CASRTTSGPATGELFF
NA	TRBJ2-2	TRBD1	TRBV7-9	TGTGCCAGCAGCCGGACAGGGGCGAACACCGGGGAGCTGTTTTTT	CASSRTGANTGELFF
once	TRBJ2-6	NA	TRBV18	TGTGCCAGCTCACCAGTCAGAGCCGGGGCCAACGTCCTGACTTTC	CASSPVRAGANVLTF
NA	TRBJ2-1	NA	TRBV9	TGTGCCAGCAGCGTAGTGAGCAGGGGGGTCTACAATGAGCAGTTCTTC	CASSVVSRGVYNEQFF
NA	TRBJ1-3	NA	TRBV7-9	TGTGCCAGCAGCTTGGGAGTTAGCACCATATATTTT	CASSLGVSTIYF